This T cell receptor beta chain was sequenced during a study of HIV-infected patients and healthy controls. One entry per CDR3 protein, called by TCRdb with MiXCR from the 5' RACE reads. The sample has around 18,000 distinct CDR3 sequences, roughly 15% seen once. V dropped 0 bases and J dropped 2 bases, with 11 bases sitting between them. The CDR3 has 15 residues. Germline CDR1 reads DFQATT; CDR2 reads SNEGSKA (reference sequence). This clonotype was recorded at least ten times. The gene calls are TRBV20-1 and TRBJ2-4; D is unresolved. Sequences were obtained from CD8+ T cells from blood. The sequence came from a human donor in good health. Written as DNA, the CDR3 is TGCAGTGCTAGAGATCTGGCAGGATCCAAAAACATTCAGTACTTC. As protein: CSARDLAGSKNIQYF.